The entry below describes one TCR beta chain. This entry is derived from a study of cytomegalovirus exposure and HLA in healthy donors. With 60 Vbeta and 13 Jbeta primers, the PCR was carried out. Measured with immunoSEQ multiplex PCR; TCRdb has only the in-frame clones, and not every one. The table has around 64,000 clones, roughly 68% seen once; the top ten hold 3%. The junction had 1 base not matched to a gene; V was cut back by 3 bases and J by 2 bases. This CDR3 contains 15 residues. Germline V gene lookup returns CDR1 SGHTA and CDR2 FQGNSA. The chain employs TRBV7-2 and TRBJ2-1, with 10 bases fitting TRBD2. The sequence came from a woman aged 50 to 60 in good health and CMV-seronegative. Sequenced input: PBMCs. CDR3 nucleotide sequence: TGTGCCAGCAGCTTCACTAGCGGGGCCTACAATGAGCAGTTCTTC. Protein product: CASSFTSGAYNEQFF.